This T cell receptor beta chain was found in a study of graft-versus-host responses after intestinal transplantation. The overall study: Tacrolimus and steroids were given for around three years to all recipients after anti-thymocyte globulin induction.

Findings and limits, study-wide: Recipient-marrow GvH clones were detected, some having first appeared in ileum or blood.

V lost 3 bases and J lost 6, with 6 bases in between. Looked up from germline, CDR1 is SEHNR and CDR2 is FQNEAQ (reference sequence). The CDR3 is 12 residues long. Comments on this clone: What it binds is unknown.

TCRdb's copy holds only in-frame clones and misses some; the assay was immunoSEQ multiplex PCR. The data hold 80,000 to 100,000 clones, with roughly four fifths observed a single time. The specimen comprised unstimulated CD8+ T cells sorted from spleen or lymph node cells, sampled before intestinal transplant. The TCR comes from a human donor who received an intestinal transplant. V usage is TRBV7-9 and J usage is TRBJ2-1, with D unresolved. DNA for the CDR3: TGTGCCAGCAGCTTGAACGGCAATGAGCAGTTCTTC. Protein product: CASSLNGNEQFF.